This is a list of T cell receptor beta chains from one sample in a study of neurological immune-mediated disorders. TCRdb ran MiXCR on the 5' RACE reads and lists one entry per CDR3 protein. The sample lists 87,000 or so distinct CDR3 sequences; roughly 3.5% were seen once. Sequenced: PBMCs. The source is a woman between 50 and 59 years old with multiple sclerosis. Each CDR3 is given without its conserved first and last residue. Each record gives: CDR3 protein, J gene, V gene.

CDR3aa: ASSGAKTGSSYNEQF
j_gene: TRBJ2-1
v_gene: TRBV5-1

CDR3aa: ASSLAREGPQH
j_gene: TRBJ1-5
v_gene: TRBV7-9

CDR3aa: ASSAGGEQY
j_gene: TRBJ2-7
v_gene: TRBV7-9

CDR3aa: ASSSNQGPVGYT
j_gene: TRBJ1-2
v_gene: TRBV5-1

CDR3aa: ASSWAGITGELF
j_gene: TRBJ2-2
v_gene: TRBV6-6

CDR3aa: SATHRAAGNTIY
j_gene: TRBJ1-3
v_gene: TRBV20-1

CDR3aa: SAPDPRVPSSYEQY
j_gene: TRBJ2-7
v_gene: TRBV20-1

CDR3aa: ASSQSYSPLH
j_gene: TRBJ1-6
v_gene: TRBV3-1

CDR3aa: SATDRGGGTSNQPQH
j_gene: TRBJ1-5
v_gene: TRBV20-1

CDR3aa: SARAGGPVQTQY
j_gene: TRBJ2-5
v_gene: TRBV20-1

CDR3aa: ASSLDETEEAF
j_gene: TRBJ1-1
v_gene: TRBV5-1

CDR3aa: ASFGWAKNIQY
j_gene: TRBJ2-4
v_gene: TRBV5-5

CDR3aa: ASSSRGTGTYGYT
j_gene: TRBJ1-2
v_gene: TRBV7-8

CDR3aa: SVVRGQRYT
j_gene: TRBJ1-2
v_gene: TRBV29-1

CDR3aa: ASSRGQVY
j_gene: TRBJ2-5
v_gene: TRBV7-9

CDR3aa: ASSLRGLVGYGYT
j_gene: TRBJ1-2
v_gene: TRBV12-3/TRBV12-4

CDR3aa: ASSLGTGGPLVGETQY
j_gene: TRBJ2-5
v_gene: TRBV7-9

CDR3aa: ASSLDTYGYT
j_gene: TRBJ1-2
v_gene: TRBV7-9

CDR3aa: ASSQQGDMNTEAF
j_gene: TRBJ1-1
v_gene: TRBV4-3

CDR3aa: ASSLVDHNEQF
j_gene: TRBJ2-1
v_gene: TRBV5-6

CDR3aa: ASSSGGTNSPLH
j_gene: TRBJ1-6
v_gene: TRBV5-1

CDR3aa: ASSQQVSYEQY
j_gene: TRBJ2-7
v_gene: TRBV3-1

CDR3aa: ASSFLAGGSYEQY
j_gene: TRBJ2-7
v_gene: TRBV11-2

CDR3aa: ASSLGGYNQPQH
j_gene: TRBJ1-5
v_gene: TRBV7-2

CDR3aa: ASSLTGNTEAF
j_gene: TRBJ1-1
v_gene: TRBV7-9

CDR3aa: ASSLKRGYTDTQY
j_gene: TRBJ2-3
v_gene: TRBV7-2

CDR3aa: ASSLGGAAQY
j_gene: TRBJ2-7
v_gene: TRBV11-3

CDR3aa: ASMDGANSPLH
j_gene: TRBJ1-6
v_gene: TRBV6-2/TRBV6-3

CDR3aa: ASSLNTDTQY
j_gene: TRBJ2-3
v_gene: TRBV5-1